The 30 T cell receptor beta chains below were found in one sample sequenced in a study of identical twins. TCRdb recomputed calls from the 5' RACE reads with MiXCR, one row per CDR3 protein. Here the sample spans some 630,000 distinct CDR3 sequences, about 7% being singletons. The same data also contributed to another study, on yellow fever vaccine responses in identical twins.

Sequenced material: PBMCs. The receptor set was obtained from a woman younger than 30 in good health.

At least ten counts were recorded for this clonotype. The chain is built from TRBV5-1 and TRBJ1-1, with TRBD1 matching over 9 bases. The CDR3 covers 15 residues. Trimming cost V 5 bases and J 0 bases; bases outside gene matches: 5. The germline gives CDR1 SGHRS, CDR2 YFSETQ. The CDR3: CASSPQGALNTEAFF. The CDR3 DNA is TGCGCCAGCAGTCCACAGGGGGCTCTGAACACTGAAGCTTTCTTT.

This clonotype was recorded many times. This chain connects TRBV12-3 or TRBV12-4 to TRBJ2-1; TRBD2 matches at 13 bases. The CDR3 contains 16 residues. With 3 bases clipped from V and 2 bases from J, the junction kept 1 base outside the gene matches. The CDR3 region is CASSFTSGRAYNEQFF. The CDR3 DNA reads as TGTGCCAGCAGTTTCACTAGCGGGAGGGCCTACAATGAGCAGTTCTTC.

This clonotype was recorded a few times. This CDR3 reads CASRRTSGRTGELFF. The CDR3, as DNA: TGTGCCAGCAGAAGGACTAGCGGGAGGACCGGGGAGCTGTTTTTT. This chain connects TRBV2 to TRBJ2-2; TRBD2 agrees at 14 bases. The CDR3 spans 15 residues. The V segment lost 6 bases and the J segment 5 bases; nucleotides outside the gene matches: 2. Germline-derived CDR1 and CDR2 are SNHLY and FYNNEI.

This clonotype was seen only a few times. The chain joins TRBV7-8 to TRBJ2-1, with D maybe TRBD1 (6 bases). Trimming removed 1 base at V and 5 bases at J, with 9 bases between. The germline V gene has CDR1 SGHVS and CDR2 FQNEAQ. The CDR3 loop spans 14 amino acids. The CDR3: CASSLEGVHNEQFF. The CDR3 coding sequence is TGTGCCAGCAGCTTAGAGGGGGTTCACAATGAGCAGTTCTTC. Full variable domain (rest looked up from reference TRBV7-8 and TRBJ2-1): GAGVSQSPRYKVAKRGQDVALRCDPISGHVSLFWYQQALGQGPEFLTYFQNEAQLDKSGLPSDRFFAERPEGSVSTLKIQRTQQEDSAVYLCASSLEGVHNEQFFGPGTRLTVL.

This clonotype has ten or more counts. The chain employs TRBV12-3 or TRBV12-4 and TRBJ1-1, with a possible D match to TRBD1 (5 bases). Trimming removed 6 bases from V and 4 bases from J, with 12 bases in between. The CDR3 has 13 residues. The CDR3 DNA is TGTGCCAGCAGATCCGGCGGGGCCACTGAAGCTTTCTTT. Residues: CASRSGGATEAFF.

This clonotype was counted ten times or more. This sequence joins TRBV7-7 and TRBJ2-5; maybe TRBD2 (5 bases). Germline loops: CDR1 SSHAT, CDR2 FNYEAQ (reference sequence). The CDR3 loop spans 15 amino acids. V lost 3 bases and J lost 4, with 15 bases in between. The DNA for the CDR3 is TGTGCCAGCAGCTTGGGATCCACTAGTTTAGAGACCCAGTACTTC. It translates to CASSLGSTSLETQYF.

This clonotype was seen at least ten times. This chain connects TRBV12-3 or TRBV12-4 to TRBJ1-6; possible D gene TRBD1, 5 bases. With 5 bases removed from V and 11 bases from J, the gap between germline ends came to 19 bases. CDR3 length: 15 residues. The CDR3 reads CASSPGVGSGTPLHF. The CDR3 nucleotides are TGTGCCAGCAGTCCGGGGGTTGGGTCGGGGACACCCCTCCACTTT.

V gene TRBV4-1 combines with J gene TRBJ1-2; D ambiguous. V shed 3 bases and J shed 3 bases, with 8 bases lying between them. The CDR3 consists of 13 residues. CDR1 MGHRA and CDR2 YSYEKL come from the germline V gene. CDR3 region: CASSHLTDYGYTF. The CDR3 bases are TGCGCCAGCAGCCACCTGACCGACTATGGCTACACCTTC.

In this sample, this clonotype turned up a few times. V gene TRBV27 combines with J gene TRBJ1-6; TRBD1 aligns across 11 bases. The germline V gene encodes CDR1 MNHEY and CDR2 SMNVEV (reference sequence). The CDR3 spans 13 residues. J was trimmed by 7 bases and V by 9 bases; bases with no gene match: 2. The CDR3 loop is CASWTGGNSPLHF. The CDR3 DNA reads as TGTGCCAGTTGGACAGGGGGCAATTCACCCCTCCACTTT.

The CDR3 region has the DNA TGTGCCACCAGTGATTCCCGACAGGGACCAAGAGAAAAACTGTTTTTT. It is translated as CATSDSRQGPREKLFF. The rearrangement uses TRBV24-1 and TRBJ1-4; 7 nucleotides align to TRBD1. Per the germline V gene, CDR1 is KGHDR and CDR2 is SFDVKD. Trimming cost V 2 bases and J 8 bases; bases outside gene matches: 10. This CDR3 contains 16 residues.

V gene TRBV27 combines with J gene TRBJ2-7, with 9 bases fitting TRBD2. In germline, CDR1 is MNHEY, CDR2 SMNVEV (reference sequence). V lost 5 bases, J lost 3 bases, and 2 bases stayed unmatched. This CDR3 spans 13 amino acids. The CDR3 nucleotides read TGTGCCAGCAGTGAACTAGCGGGCTACGAGCAGTACTTC. Encoded protein: CASSELAGYEQYF.

The chain combines TRBV5-1 with TRBJ2-2; 7 bases are a match to TRBD2. The CDR3 length is 18 residues. Trimming took 4 bases from V and 0 from J; bases not matched to a gene: 12. Germline loops: CDR1 SGHRS, CDR2 YFSETQ. The chain's CDR3 is CASSLPRGAGPNTGELFF. The CDR3 DNA follows: TGCGCCAGCAGCCTCCCGCGGGGAGCGGGGCCGAACACCGGGGAGCTGTTTTTT.

This clonotype turned up a few times. The chain employs TRBV20-1 and TRBJ2-7; 8 bases line up with TRBD2. This CDR3 has 15 amino acids. Germline assignment: CDR1 DFQATT and CDR2 SNEGSKA (reference sequence). Losses at the gene ends were 2 bases for V and 7 bases for J; bases not matched to a gene: 13. The CDR3 spells CSARPGLVDRREQYF. CDR3 sequence (DNA): TGCAGTGCTAGACCGGGACTAGTCGATCGAAGGGAGCAGTACTTC.

This clonotype was counted a few times. This chain links TRBV5-1 with TRBJ2-3; D possibly matches TRBD1 or TRBD2 (5 bases each). Germline V gene sequence: CDR1 SGHRS, CDR2 YFSETQ. V lost 2 bases, J lost 0 bases, and 25 bases lay in between. The CDR3 totals 20 residues. The CDR3 loop reads CASSFPPLAEGQTSTDTQYF. CDR3 in DNA: TGCGCCAGCAGCTTTCCCCCGTTGGCCGAGGGGCAGACGAGCACAGATACGCAGTATTTT.

The CDR3 coding sequence is TGCAGTGCCAGGGATTTCACCGGGGAGCTGTTTTTT. Translating it yields CSARDFTGELFF. The J gene is TRBJ2-2, the V gene TRBV20-1, with D perhaps matching TRBD1 (5 bases). Trimming left V 6 bases short and J 4 bases short, with 9 bases between. Looked up from germline, CDR1 is DFQATT and CDR2 is SNEGSKA (reference sequence). The CDR3 sequence is 12 residues long.

This clonotype was seen a few times. The V call is TRBV20-1, the J call TRBJ2-7; 12 positions match TRBD2. The V gene end was trimmed by 6 bases and the J gene end by 6 bases; junction bases not matched to a gene: 6. The CDR3 length is 13 residues. Looked up from germline, CDR1 is DFQATT and CDR2 is SNEGSKA (reference sequence). The CDR3: CSAPGLAGSEQYF. The CDR3 DNA follows: TGCAGTGCGCCGGGACTAGCGGGTAGCGAGCAGTACTTC.

The V gene is TRBV6-5, the J gene TRBJ2-7; D not certain. V gave up 3 bases and J gave up 4 bases, with 16 bases separating them. CDR1 is MNHEY, CDR2 SVGAGI, per germline. The CDR3 sequence is 15 residues long. The CDR3: CASSYIGITFYEQYF. DNA of the CDR3: TGTGCCAGCAGTTATATTGGAATTACTTTTTACGAGCAGTACTTC.

This clonotype has a count of ten or more. The chain combines TRBV15 with TRBJ1-5; 8 bases match TRBD1. J gave up 6 bases and V 1 base, and 5 bases lay outside the gene matches. This CDR3 has 15 amino acids. The germline CDR1 and CDR2 sequences are LNHNV and YYDKDF (reference sequence). Here the CDR3 reads CATSRVTGVSQPQHF. CDR3 nucleotides: TGTGCCACCAGCAGAGTGACAGGGGTTAGTCAGCCCCAGCATTTT.

This clonotype was observed a handful of times. The rearrangement uses TRBV10-3 and TRBJ2-7; 8 positions agree with TRBD2. The CDR3 is 15 residues long. V lost 10 bases and J lost 4; bases outside the gene matches: 15. Germline CDR1 and CDR2: ENHRY and SYGVKD. DNA for the CDR3: TGTGCCAGCCGGCCTCCAGCGGGAGTGGGTTACGAGCAGTACTTC. Amino acids: CASRPPAGVGYEQYF.

This clonotype was detected only a few times. This chain connects TRBV14 to TRBJ1-1; D is unresolved. Germline assignment: CDR1 SGHDN and CDR2 FVKESK. Trimming took 1 base from V and 3 from J, leaving 3 bases between them. The CDR3 consists of 12 residues. CDR3 amino acids: CASSQVYTEAFF. The CDR3 DNA sequence: TGTGCCAGCAGCCAAGTTTACACTGAAGCTTTCTTT.

The chain uses TRBV5-1 and TRBJ1-2; D is ambiguous. V was pared by 1 base and J by 5 bases, with 12 bases between. This CDR3 is built from 14 residues. Germline V CDR1 and CDR2: SGHRS, YFSETQ. The CDR3 protein is CASSLSRSDYGYTF. The CDR3 coding sequence is TGCGCCAGCAGCTTGAGCAGGAGTGATTATGGCTACACCTTC.

Only a few counts were recorded for this clonotype. The rearrangement links TRBV28 to TRBJ2-7; weak D call: TRBD1 (8 bases). Germline V gene sequence: CDR1 MDHEN, CDR2 SYDVKM. The CDR3 is made up of 17 amino acids. V lost 7 bases, J lost 0 bases, and 22 bases lay in between. The CDR3 nucleotides are TGTGCCAGCACCCAACGACAGGGGAGGGACAGCTCCTACGAGCAGTACTTC. Protein: CASTQRQGRDSSYEQYF.

This clonotype was counted many times. This chain connects TRBV20-1 to TRBJ2-4; the D call may be TRBD1 or TRBD2 (5 bases each). V lost 4 bases, J lost 0 bases, and 10 bases lay in between. Germline V CDR1 and CDR2: DFQATT, SNEGSKA (reference sequence). This CDR3 region has 14 residues. The CDR3 region is CSATRELAKNIQYF. CDR3 DNA: TGCAGTGCTACCAGGGAGCTAGCCAAAAACATTCAGTACTTC.

This clonotype was seen more than once but under ten times. The gene calls are TRBV14 and TRBJ2-6; D remains unclear. Trimming removed 3 bases at V and 1 base at J, with 7 bases between. Looked up from germline, CDR1 is SGHDN and CDR2 is FVKESK. This CDR3 contains 15 residues. The CDR3 here is CASSQWSSGANVLTF. DNA for the CDR3: TGTGCCAGCAGCCAGTGGAGTTCTGGGGCCAACGTCCTGACTTTC.

The CDR3 region is CASSLSPGTGISPLHF. CDR3 nucleotides: TGCGCCAGCAGCTTGTCCCCCGGGACAGGGATTTCACCCCTCCACTTT. This chain connects TRBV5-1 to TRBJ1-6, with TRBD1 identical over 9 bases. The germline V gene encodes CDR1 SGHRS and CDR2 YFSETQ. Trimming at V came to 1 base and at J to 9 bases, leaving 8 bases not matched to a gene. The CDR3 spans 16 residues.

The gene calls are TRBV12-3 or TRBV12-4 and TRBJ2-5, with D tentatively TRBD2 (7 bases). The CDR3 loop spans 15 amino acids. The V end was cut by 6 bases, the J end by 1 base, with 15 bases between. CDR3 in DNA: TGTGCCAGCAGCCTCCTGAGGGGGGGCCAAGAGACCCAGTACTTC. Its protein is CASSLLRGGQETQYF.

A few counts support this clonotype. V usage is TRBV7-9 and J usage is TRBJ1-2; D uncertain. Germline-derived CDR1 and CDR2 are SEHNR and FQNEAQ (reference sequence). V lost 1 base and J lost 3, with 12 bases in between. There are 15 residues in the CDR3. CDR3 in amino acids: CASSLVTLGDYGYTF. CDR3 DNA sequence: TGTGCCAGCAGCTTAGTCACGTTAGGAGACTATGGCTACACCTTC.

The chain combines TRBV14 with TRBJ2-1, with TRBD1 matching over 8 bases. Trimming removed 3 bases from V and 0 bases from J; junction bases left unmatched: 7. The CDR3 has 17 amino acids. The germline V gene encodes CDR1 SGHDN and CDR2 FVKESK. The CDR3 sequence: CASSHIRGPSSYNEQFF. CDR3 coding DNA: TGTGCCAGCAGCCACATCAGGGGGCCGAGCTCCTACAATGAGCAGTTCTTC.

The rearrangement links TRBV6-1 to TRBJ2-3; weak D call: TRBD2 (7 bases). Germline assignment: CDR1 MNHNS and CDR2 SASEGT. CDR3 length: 15 residues. Trimming stripped 7 bases from V and 4 bases from J, with 18 bases between. The CDR3 loop reads CASIPRGRGADTQYF. CDR3 in DNA: TGTGCCAGCATCCCGAGGGGGAGGGGTGCAGATACGCAGTATTTT.

The CDR3 sequence: CASTTGTRNEQFF. The CDR3 nucleotides read TGTGCCAGCACTACCGGGACACGGAATGAGCAGTTCTTC. The chain has TRBV6-2 or TRBV6-3 and TRBJ2-1; possibly TRBD1 for D (6 bases). Per germline, CDR1 MNHEY and CDR2 SVGEGT. Trimming took off 7 bases at V and 7 bases at J, with 14 bases between the two ends. The CDR3 length is 13 residues.